The next 24 T cell receptor beta chains were all read from a single sample in a study of blood T cell repertoires in COVID-19 (TCRdb year 2020). The library was obtained by the immunoSEQ multiplex PCR assay. This immuneACCESS table, as held by TCRdb, lists in-frame sequences with V and J called but not all clones. Of the missing ones, under half trace to an unresolved V gene in checked studies; the others have no known cause. For this sample the table gives tens of thousands of clones, of which about nine tenths were detected only once. 25% to 30% of the sample belongs to the ten largest clones. Specimen: peripheral blood. The origin of the receptors is a woman of 80 years or more with active or convalescent COVID-19.

CDR3 residues: CASSTSGGLTSYEQYF. The CDR3, as DNA: TGTGCCAGTAGTACTAGCGGGGGGCTTACCTCCTACGAGCAGTACTTC. The chain joins TRBV19 to TRBJ2-7, with 11 bases that match TRBD2. CDR3 size: 16 residues. V lost 4 bases to trimming and J lost 0 bases; unmatched junction nucleotides: 5. CDR1 LNHDA and CDR2 SQIVND come from the germline V gene (reference sequence). The variable domain in full, completed from reference TRBV19 and TRBJ2-7, reads DGGITQSPKYLFRKEGQNVTLSCEQNLNHDAMYWYRQDPGQGLRLIYYSQIVNDFQKGDIAEGYSVSREKKESFPLTVTSAQKNPTAFYLCASSTSGGLTSYEQYFGPGTRLTVT.

A single count supports this clone. The chain employs TRBV2 and TRBJ1-6; 8 bases map to TRBD1. Germline loops: CDR1 SNHLY, CDR2 FYNNEI. The CDR3 runs to 16 residues. Germline trimming cut 3 bases from V and 5 bases from J; bases unmatched to any gene: 6. The CDR3 sequence is CASSESSTGDNSPLHF. DNA for the CDR3: TGTGCCAGCAGTGAGAGTTCGACAGGGGATAATTCACCCCTCCACTTT.

This clone appeared a few times. DNA of the CDR3: TGTGCCAGCAGCCAAGATCGGGGGTTAGGAGGCAATCAGCCCCAGCATTTT. It translates to CASSQDRGLGGNQPQHF. V is TRBV3-1 (or the pseudogene TRBV3-2) and J is TRBJ1-5; tentative D call: TRBD1 (5 bases). Trimming stripped 0 bases from V and 2 bases from J, with 14 bases between. Germline V CDR1 and CDR2: LGHDT, YNNKEL (reference sequence). The CDR3 extends over 17 amino acids.

This chain uses TRBV28 with TRBJ1-2; the match to TRBD1 covers 8 bases. J was trimmed by 4 bases and V by 7 bases; bases with no gene match: 11. The germline CDR1 and CDR2 sequences are MDHEN and SYDVKM. This CDR3 has 15 residues. CDR3 sequence reads: CASKYGQGQLYGYTF. The CDR3 DNA is TGTGCCAGCAAATACGGACAGGGCCAACTCTATGGCTACACCTTC.

The genes are TRBV5-1 and TRBJ1-6; D is undetermined. Germline V CDR1 and CDR2: SGHRS, YFSETQ. V was shortened by 5 bases and J by 0 bases, with 6 bases between the two germline ends. The length of the CDR3 is 14 residues. The CDR3 protein is CASSGSSYNSPLHF. CDR3 nucleotides: TGCGCCAGCAGTGGGAGCTCCTATAATTCACCCCTCCACTTT.

This rearrangement joins TRBV29-1 to TRBJ2-3; 7 bases match TRBD1. V trimming: 5 bases; J trimming: 4 bases; junction bases outside the gene matches: 9. CDR3 size: 14 residues. The germline V gene has CDR1 SQVTM and CDR2 ANQGSEA. The CDR3, as DNA: TGCAGCGTTAGGACAGGAACGGATTCAGATACGCAGTATTTT. This translates into CSVRTGTDSDTQYF.

The chain uses TRBV12-3 or TRBV12-4 and TRBJ1-3, with D possibly being TRBD1 (5 bases). The CDR3 loop spans 13 amino acids. Trimming pared 7 bases from V and 4 bases from J, leaving 11 bases between. The chain's CDR3 is CASTTGSGNTIYF. In DNA, the CDR3 is TGTGCCAGCACCACAGGCTCCGGAAACACCATATATTTT.

This chain links TRBV11-3 with TRBJ2-3; 7 nucleotides align to TRBD1. There are 13 residues in the CDR3. Germline loops: CDR1 SGHNT, CDR2 YENEEA. Losses at the gene ends were 5 bases for V and 4 bases for J; bases not matched to a gene: 3. This CDR3 is CASSPTGSDTQYF. The CDR3 region has the DNA TGTGCCAGCAGCCCGACAGGGTCAGATACGCAGTATTTT.

The V and J genes are TRBV11-3 and TRBJ2-3; a weak D match, TRBD1 (5 bases). The CDR3 sequence is 12 residues long. The germline gives CDR1 SGHNT, CDR2 YENEEA. V was trimmed by 5 bases and J by 3 bases, leaving 6 bases between them. CDR3 in amino acids: CASSTGTDTQYF. The CDR3 DNA is TGTGCCAGCAGCACAGGTACAGATACGCAGTATTTT. Filled out from reference TRBV11-3 and TRBJ2-3, the complete variable domain reads EAGVVQSPRYKIIEKKQPVAFWCNPISGHNTLYWYLQNLGQGPELLIRYENEEAVDDSQLPKDRFSAERLKGVDSTLKIQPAELGDSAVYLCASSTGTDTQYFGPGTRLTVL.

The J gene is TRBJ1-5, the V gene TRBV7-9; D may be TRBD1 (6 bases). Looked up from germline, CDR1 is SEHNR and CDR2 is FQNEAQ (reference sequence). The CDR3 length is 14 residues. The ends were cut back, 7 bases at V and 5 bases at J, with 15 bases in the middle. CDR3 bases: TGTGCCAGCAAAAATCAGGGGACCGATCAGCCCCAGCATTTT. It yields the protein CASKNQGTDQPQHF.

This chain joins TRBV18 and TRBJ2-2, with TRBD1 as a possible D gene (5 bases). The length of the CDR3 is 16 residues. Deletions cut 4 bases from V and 1 base from J, with 13 bases between. Germline CDR1 reads KGHSH; CDR2 reads LQKENI. The CDR3 sequence is CASSLTGAQNTGELFF. The CDR3 DNA is TGTGCCAGCTCACTAACTGGGGCCCAGAACACCGGGGAGCTGTTTTTT. The full variable domain, completed using reference TRBV18 and TRBJ2-2, is NAGVMQNPRHLVRRRGQEARLRCSPMKGHSHVYWYRQLPEEGLKFMVYLQKENIIDESGMPKERFSAEFPKEGPSILRIQQVVRGDSAAYFCASSLTGAQNTGELFFGEGSRLTVL.

The chain recombines TRBV7-9 with TRBJ1-2; TRBD1 is a possible D gene (6 bases). This CDR3 region has 14 residues. Germline assignment: CDR1 SEHNR and CDR2 FQNEAQ (reference sequence). V dropped 1 base and J dropped 5 bases, with 11 bases sitting between them. DNA for the CDR3: TGTGCCAGCAGCTTAGTGGGGGGGGCTTATGGCTACACCTTC. Translated, it gives CASSLVGGAYGYTF.

This clone was found once. V is TRBV7-8 and J is TRBJ1-4, with 9 bases identical to TRBD1. After removal of 6 bases from V and 7 bases from J, the junction contained 6 bases not matched to a gene. The length of the CDR3 is 14 residues. CDR1 and CDR2 (germline): SGHVS, FQNEAQ. The CDR3 DNA is TGTGCCAGCAGACGAACAGGGGGCTTTGAAAAACTGTTTTTT. This translates into CASRRTGGFEKLFF.

This clone was seen a handful of times. The rearrangement uses TRBV3-1 (or the pseudogene TRBV3-2) and TRBJ1-2; D gene ambiguous. This CDR3 has 17 amino acids. Germline V CDR1 and CDR2: LGHDT, YNNKEL (reference sequence). Trimming took off 2 bases at V and 2 bases at J, with 18 bases between the two ends. The CDR3, as DNA: TGTGCCAGCAGCCAATCGTCATTAGCAACTTACAACTATGGCTACACCTTC. It yields the protein CASSQSSLATYNYGYTF.

V gene TRBV19 combines with J gene TRBJ2-2, with a tentative D call TRBD2 (5 bases). Trimming stripped 3 bases from V and 4 bases from J, with 9 bases between. Germline loops: CDR1 LNHDA, CDR2 SQIVND (reference sequence). The CDR3 sequence is 14 residues long. This CDR3 reads CASSMNEGTGELFF. DNA of the CDR3: TGTGCCAGTAGTATGAATGAGGGCACCGGGGAGCTGTTTTTT.

The genes are TRBV7-3 and TRBJ2-3, with 8 bases matching TRBD2. Germline assignment: CDR1 SGHTA and CDR2 FQGTGA. The CDR3 is made up of 14 amino acids. V shed 3 bases and J 6 bases; nucleotides not matched to a gene: 5. The CDR3 region is CASSFTGGSDTQYF. The CDR3 nucleotides read TGTGCCAGCAGCTTCACGGGGGGGTCTGATACGCAGTATTTT.

The V gene is TRBV7-8, the J gene TRBJ2-2; possible D gene TRBD2, 6 bases. Germline V gene lookup returns CDR1 SGHVS and CDR2 FQNEAQ. Trimming shortened V by 7 bases and J by 2 bases, and 11 bases separated the two germline ends. The CDR3 is 14 amino acids. The CDR3: CASMGLFNTGELFF. In DNA form, the CDR3 reads TGTGCCAGCATGGGACTTTTCAACACCGGGGAGCTGTTTTTT.

The rearrangement joins TRBV2 to TRBJ1-4, with 8 bases matching TRBD1. The J segment lost 3 bases and the V segment lost 5 bases, leaving 11 bases of the junction unmatched. The CDR3 runs 17 residues. The germline gives CDR1 SNHLY, CDR2 FYNNEI. In DNA form, the CDR3 reads TGTGCCAGCAGTCGACCCCCACCGGGACAGGCTAATGAAAAACTGTTTTTT. Translated, it gives CASSRPPPGQANEKLFF.

This chain links TRBV5-4 with TRBJ2-7, with 10 bases fitting TRBD2. Germline loops: CDR1 SGHNT, CDR2 YYREEE (reference sequence). This CDR3 comprises 14 residues. V lost 4 bases, J lost 1 base, and 2 bases stayed unmatched. DNA of the CDR3: TGTGCCAGCAGCATAGCGGGGGGATCCTACGAGCAGTACTTC. Protein sequence: CASSIAGGSYEQYF.

The chain combines TRBV5-4 with TRBJ1-4; perhaps TRBD1 as D (6 bases). V lost 0 bases and J 7 bases, leaving 19 bases between the germline ends. In germline, CDR1 is SGHNT, CDR2 YYREEE (reference sequence). The CDR3 runs to 17 residues. The CDR3 protein is CASSLGGVTGKGEKLFF. The CDR3 DNA follows: TGTGCCAGCAGCTTGGGAGGGGTTACAGGGAAGGGTGAAAAACTGTTTTTT.

The chain combines TRBV7-2 with TRBJ2-5; 11 nucleotides match TRBD2. V lost 4 bases to trimming and J lost 3 bases; unmatched junction nucleotides: 7. The CDR3 extends over 16 amino acids. Germline V gene data show CDR1 as SGHTA and CDR2 as FQGNSA. For the CDR3, the DNA is TGTGCCAGCAGCTCTCGACTAGCGGGGAGGAAAGAGACCCAGTACTTC. Encoded protein: CASSSRLAGRKETQYF.

The J gene is TRBJ2-2, the V gene TRBV7-8; 10 nucleotides align to TRBD1. V lost 5 bases, J lost 2 bases, and 5 bases stayed unmatched. The CDR3 contains 16 residues. Germline values: CDR1 SGHVS, CDR2 FQNEAQ. This CDR3 reads CASSRGQGQNTGELFF. In nucleotides, the CDR3 is TGTGCCAGCAGCCGGGGACAGGGGCAAAACACCGGGGAGCTGTTTTTT. Looking up the rest from reference TRBV7-8 and TRBJ2-2 gives the full variable domain: GAGVSQSPRYKVAKRGQDVALRCDPISGHVSLFWYQQALGQGPEFLTYFQNEAQLDKSGLPSDRFFAERPEGSVSTLKIQRTQQEDSAVYLCASSRGQGQNTGELFFGEGSRLTVL.

The chain has TRBV12-3 or TRBV12-4 and TRBJ2-1; D possibly corresponds to TRBD2 (6 bases). The V gene lost 4 bases and the J gene lost 9 bases, with 13 bases spanning the gap. CDR3 length: 13 residues. CDR3 DNA sequence: TGTGCCAGCAGTTCGGCTAGCGTGGGTGAGCAGTTCTTC. It yields the protein CASSSASVGEQFF.

In DNA, the CDR3 is TGTGCCAGCAGCGTAGATCCAGGGAACTCCTACGAGCAGTACTTC. It specifies CASSVDPGNSYEQYF. The rearrangement joins TRBV9 to TRBJ2-7; perhaps TRBD1 as D (5 bases). Germline V gives CDR1 SGDLS, CDR2 YYNGEE. V gave up 0 bases and J gave up 0 bases, with 10 bases separating them. The CDR3 is 15 residues long.